Listed here is a single TCR beta chain. The junction had 2 bases not matched to a gene; V was cut back by 1 base and J by 2 bases. Germline loops: CDR1 SGHRS, CDR2 YFSETQ. This CDR3 region has 16 residues. The source of the sample is a study of fetal regulatory T cell absence and autoimmunity. Method: immunoSEQ multiplex PCR; TCRdb's copy keeps in-frame clones and lacks some. Of 95,000 or so clones listed, roughly 78% were seen once; the top ten hold roughly 2%. What was sequenced was pancreas tissue. The gene calls are TRBV5-1 and TRBJ2-3; 12 positions match TRBD2. The TCR sequence derives from a male donor with IPEX syndrome. CDR3 nucleotides: TGCGCCAGCAGCTTGAGACTAGCGGGGGTCACAGATACGCAGTATTTT. This gives the protein CASSLRLAGVTDTQYF.